Described below is a single T cell receptor (beta chain) sequence and its context. What it recognizes is unknown. The germline CDR1 and CDR2 sequences are MDHEN and SYDVKM. This CDR3 spans 17 amino acids. V trimming: 6 bases; J trimming: 6 bases; junction bases outside the gene matches: 16. This sample was taken from a study of shared clonotypes between healthy human individuals. Genomic DNA of every subset was divided equally among multiple immunoSEQ plates. The protocol was immunoSEQ multiplex PCR, while the TCRdb copy is restricted to in-frame clones and leaves out a portion. The sample comprises fewer than 850,000 clones, around 96% of which are singletons, and about 0.25% rests with the top ten. Positive CCR7 selection of CD45RO-negative cells yielded the naive CD8 cells, and terminally differentiated effector memory CD45RA+ cells were excluded. Study-wide findings and caveats: The authors expected sequencing depth to affect clonotype sharing among donors.

The receptor's source is a man younger than 45 in good health. This chain links TRBV28 with TRBJ2-7; 11 nucleotides align to TRBD2. Sequencing was performed on naive CD8+ T cells sorted from blood. CDR3 protein: CASSPDGTSGRYGEQYF. The CDR3 bases are TGTGCCAGCAGCCCCGACGGGACTAGCGGTCGCTACGGCGAGCAGTACTTC.